The 8 T cell receptor beta chains given below trace back to one sample, sequenced in a study of T cells in Graves' hyperthyroidism and ophthalmopathy. Amplified regions were TCR beta CDR3 sequences from RNA transcripts. An initial round of RT-PCR targeting the TCR CDR3 relied on the HTBI primer set. TCRdb re-called the multiplex PCR reads with MiXCR, one entry per CDR3 protein. The table includes some 550,000 distinct CDR3 sequences, less than 25% detected once. The material sequenced was blood. The receptors stem from a man aged 18 to 35 with Graves' hyperthyroidism.

This clonotype was seen at least ten times. The chain recombines TRBV12-3 or TRBV12-4 with TRBJ1-1, with TRBD1 matching over 12 bases. The CDR3 spans 16 residues. The V segment lost 4 bases and the J segment 6 bases; nucleotides outside the gene matches: 9. The CDR3 region is CASSSYIGTGGSEAFF. The CDR3 DNA reads TGTGCCAGCAGTTCTTATATAGGGACAGGGGGCTCTGAAGCTTTCTTT.

This clonotype came up many times. The rearrangement links TRBV9 to TRBJ1-2, with D possibly matching TRBD1 (6 bases). The CDR3 covers 15 residues. Germline loops: CDR1 SGDLS, CDR2 YYNGEE. Trimming cost V 0 bases and J 7 bases, with 16 bases left between them. DNA of the CDR3: TGTGCCAGCAGCGTAGAGGACAGCCCGGGAGGTGGCTACACCTTC. Its protein is CASSVEDSPGGGYTF. The variable domain in full, with the rest retrieved from reference TRBV9 and TRBJ1-2, is DSGVTQTPKHLITATGQRVTLRCSPRSGDLSVYWYQQSLDQGLQFLIQYYNGEERAKGNILERFSAQQFPDLHSELNLSSLELGDSALYFCASSVEDSPGGGYTFGSGTRLTVV.

In this sample, this clonotype turned up many times. This sequence joins TRBV12-3 or TRBV12-4 and TRBJ1-1; no definite D call. CDR3 length: 12 amino acids. V lost 5 bases and J 11 bases, leaving 15 bases between the germline ends. In DNA, the CDR3 is TGTGCCAGCAGTCTTACGACTCCCCGGGCTTTCTTT. Translated: CASSLTTPRAFF.

Ten or more counts support this clonotype. The chain combines TRBV4-1 with TRBJ2-7, with unresolved D. The V gene's germline CDR1 is MGHRA and CDR2 YSYEKL. The CDR3 has 13 amino acids. Trimming stripped 2 bases from V and 1 base from J, with 6 bases between. The CDR3 DNA sequence: TGCGCCAGCAGCCAAAGAGGATCCTACGAGCAGTACTTC. This translates into CASSQRGSYEQYF.

Ten or more counts support this clonotype. The chain has TRBV12-3 or TRBV12-4 and TRBJ1-2; D gene uncertain. The V and J ends lost 4 bases and 3 bases respectively, with 12 bases between them. The CDR3 spans 14 residues. The CDR3 DNA sequence: TGTGCCAGCAGTTCGGGATTCCTGTACTATGGCTACACCTTC. Translation: CASSSGFLYYGYTF.

This clonotype was recorded only once. The chain couples TRBV6-5 to TRBJ2-2; D gene uncertain. Germline CDR1 reads MNHEY; CDR2 reads SVGAGI. V was clipped by 0 bases and J by 6 bases, with 8 bases between them. The CDR3 loop spans 14 amino acids. CDR3 sequence reads: CASSYSFLAGELFF. DNA of the CDR3: TGTGCCAGCAGTTACTCGTTTTTGGCCGGGGAGCTGTTTTTT.

This clonotype has ten or more counts. The chain has TRBV6-1 and TRBJ1-1; unclear D gene. The CDR3 covers 16 residues. Germline CDR1 MNHNS, CDR2 SASEGT. The germline V and J ends were trimmed by 5 bases and 1 base, with 17 bases remaining between them. CDR3 DNA: TGTGCCAGCAGTAATAAACGTTGGGTCACGAACACTGAAGCTTTCTTT. Translating it yields CASSNKRWVTNTEAFF.

The V call is TRBV20-1, the J call TRBJ1-2; D perhaps matches TRBD1 (6 bases). Trimming removed 6 bases from V and 4 bases from J, with 18 bases in between. Germline loops: CDR1 DFQATT, CDR2 SNEGSKA (reference sequence). The length of the CDR3 is 14 residues. CDR3 in amino acids: CSAPLGQNIYGYTF. DNA for the CDR3: TGCAGTGCGCCTCTGGGACAAAACATCTATGGCTACACCTTC.